A single sample is the source of the 30 T cell receptor beta chains below, sequenced in a study. TCRdb passed the reads through MiXCR, listing each CDR3 protein once. Of fewer than 9,000 distinct CDR3 sequences in the sample, over 30% were seen once. The specimen was blood. The receptors here all came from a human donor.

This chain connects TRBV30 to TRBJ2-7; D not certain. The germline V and J ends were trimmed by 2 bases and 7 bases, with 9 bases remaining between them. The V gene's germline CDR1 is GTSNPN and CDR2 SVGIG (reference sequence). There are 11 residues in the CDR3. The CDR3 loop is CAWSSPDEQYF. CDR3 bases: TGTGCCTGGAGTTCACCCGATGAGCAGTACTTC.

This clonotype was counted at least ten times. The chain is built from TRBV20-1 and TRBJ2-1; 8 bases line up with TRBD2. Looked up from germline, CDR1 is DFQATT and CDR2 is SNEGSKA (reference sequence). The CDR3 contains 15 residues. The J segment lost 2 bases and the V segment lost 4 bases, leaving 7 bases of the junction unmatched. The chain's CDR3 is CSATEAGVPYNEQFF. Here the CDR3 DNA reads TGCAGTGCTACGGAAGCGGGAGTCCCCTACAATGAGCAGTTCTTC.

The gene calls are TRBV20-1 and TRBJ2-1, with D tentatively TRBD1 or TRBD2 (5 bases each). With 0 bases removed from V and 2 bases from J, the gap between germline ends came to 14 bases. Germline values: CDR1 DFQATT, CDR2 SNEGSKA (reference sequence). This CDR3 is 16 amino acids long. CDR3: CSARDRGITAYNEQFF. CDR3 in DNA: TGCAGTGCTAGAGATCGGGGCATCACAGCCTACAATGAGCAGTTCTTC.

By its share, this clonotype is medium-sized. This sequence joins TRBV4-2 and TRBJ2-7; 7 bases fit TRBD2. Germline V gene sequence: CDR1 LGHNA, CDR2 YNFKEQ. J gave up 4 bases and V 3 bases, and 3 bases lay outside the gene matches. This CDR3 is built from 13 residues. CDR3 DNA: TGTGCCAGCAGCCAGGATAGCGGGTACGAGCAGTACTTC. Translated, it gives CASSQDSGYEQYF.

By proportion, this clonotype is medium-sized (0.01 to 0.1%). The chain links TRBV30 to TRBJ1-2; TRBD1 might be the D (5 bases). V was trimmed by 8 bases and J by 3 bases, leaving 16 bases between them. The germline CDR1 and CDR2 sequences are GTSNPN and SVGIG (reference sequence). The CDR3 runs 13 residues. The CDR3 nucleotides are TGTGCCCGTCGCCAGACAGAACACTATGGCTACACCTTC. Its translation: CARRQTEHYGYTF.

This clonotype ranks as medium-sized. This rearrangement joins TRBV18 to TRBJ1-5, with D perhaps TRBD1 (5 bases). The CDR3 has 13 amino acids. Trimming left V 3 bases short and J 8 bases short, with 11 bases between. Germline loops: CDR1 KGHSH, CDR2 LQKENI. The CDR3 DNA follows: TGTGCCAGCTCACCCGGCAGGGAAGAGCCCCAGCATTTT. It encodes CASSPGREEPQHF.

About this clonotype itself: A much larger clone lies a single base off, so this may be a read error. V is TRBV6-2 or TRBV6-3 and J is TRBJ2-3; the D is unclear. Germline V lookup: CDR1 MNHEY, CDR2 SVGEGT. The CDR3 length is 12 residues. The V gene lost 8 bases and the J gene lost 6 bases, with 12 bases spanning the gap. CDR3 loop: CASGSMGDTQYF. In DNA, the CDR3 is TGTGCCAGCGGTTCAATGGGGGATACGCAGTATTTT.

This clonotype is categorized as medium-sized (0.01 to 0.1%). The chain joins TRBV30 to TRBJ2-7; no clear D. The germline V gene has CDR1 GTSNPN and CDR2 SVGIG (reference sequence). The V and J ends lost 0 bases and 1 base respectively, with 10 bases between them. The CDR3 has 14 amino acids. The DNA of the CDR3 is TGTGCCTGGAGTGTACTTTGGCAGTCCTACGAGCAGTACTTC. Translated, it gives CAWSVLWQSYEQYF.

The chain is built from TRBV29-1 and TRBJ2-2; D call uncertain. Trimming shortened V by 0 bases and J by 4 bases, and 0 bases separated the two germline ends. The germline V gene encodes CDR1 SQVTM and CDR2 ANQGSEA. There are 11 residues in the CDR3. The CDR3 DNA reads as TGCAGCGTTGAAGACACCGGGGAGCTGTTTTTT. The encoded protein is CSVEDTGELFF.

The chain uses TRBV30 and TRBJ2-1, with D perhaps matching TRBD2 (6 bases). The CDR3 consists of 12 residues. With 8 bases removed from V and 8 bases from J, the gap between germline ends came to 16 bases. The germline gives CDR1 GTSNPN, CDR2 SVGIG (reference sequence). This CDR3 is CAMEGDFYEQFF. The CDR3 DNA is TGTGCCATGGAGGGAGATTTCTATGAGCAGTTCTTC.

This clonotype is categorized as medium-sized (0.01 to 0.1%). The rearrangement links TRBV19 to TRBJ1-5, with D unresolved. The V end was cut by 7 bases, the J end by 6 bases, with 10 bases between. Germline V CDR1 and CDR2: LNHDA, SQIVND (reference sequence). The CDR3 is made up of 12 amino acids. CDR3 bases: TGTGCCAGTACCCTCCGAGTTCAGCCCCAGCATTTT. Its protein is CASTLRVQPQHF.

On this clonotype itself: This may stem from a read error, because a much larger clone lies one nucleotide away. This sequence joins TRBV29-1 and TRBJ2-1; no reliable D call. The V gene lost 0 bases and the J gene lost 10 bases, with 10 bases spanning the gap. Per the germline V gene, CDR1 is SQVTM and CDR2 is ANQGSEA. The CDR3 loop spans 12 amino acids. CDR3 in amino acids: CSVEDLAYEQFF. CDR3 nucleotide sequence: TGCAGCGTTGAAGATCTTGCCTACGAGCAGTTCTTC.

By frequency in the sample, this clonotype is medium-sized. The rearrangement uses TRBV29-1 and TRBJ1-3; D uncertain. CDR1 and CDR2 from the germline V gene are SQVTM and ANQGSEA. Trimming removed 4 bases from V and 4 bases from J, with 8 bases in between. The length of the CDR3 is 12 residues. The CDR3 region has the DNA TGCAGCGTTGTCCGAGCGGGAAACACCATATATTTT. It codes for CSVVRAGNTIYF.

This clonotype was counted many times. V usage is TRBV29-1 and J usage is TRBJ1-2, with TRBD1 identical over 7 bases. V lost 3 bases, J lost 6 bases, and 13 bases stayed unmatched. CDR3 length equals 15 residues. Germline V gene sequence: CDR1 SQVTM, CDR2 ANQGSEA. CDR3 sequence (DNA): TGCAGCGTTGATAATGGCCACAGGGGAGAGGATGGCTACACCTTC. Encoded protein: CSVDNGHRGEDGYTF.

This clonotype was seen only a few times. The J gene is TRBJ2-3, the V gene TRBV20-1; D is possibly TRBD2 (6 bases). The germline V gene encodes CDR1 DFQATT and CDR2 SNEGSKA (reference sequence). There are 12 residues in the CDR3. Between the trimmed V and J ends, which lost 5 bases and 3 bases, there was a span of 9 bases. As DNA, the CDR3 is TGCAGTGCTGGGACTCAAACAGATACGCAGTATTTT. Residues: CSAGTQTDTQYF.

A note on this clonotype: No conserved phenylalanine or tryptophan is present at the end of the CDR3, so a read error is the likely explanation. The DNA is left out, because the CDR3 cannot be placed on it with certainty; the CDR3 is given as TCRdb lists it. The chain's CDR3 is CSSSSSIS. V usage is TRBV20-1 and J usage is TRBJ2-1. CDR1 is DFQATT and CDR2 is SNEGSKA in the germline V gene (reference sequence). Termini included, the CDR3 measures 8 amino acids.

Turning to this clonotype: An end of the junction does not agree with germline; a read error may underlie this. V usage is TRBV29-1 and J usage is TRBJ1-1; weak D call: TRBD1 (5 bases). Germline loops: CDR1 SQVTM, CDR2 ANQGSEA. The CDR3 length is 10 residues. CDR3 loop: CNIVGTGAFF. DNA of the CDR3: TGTAACATTGTGGGGACGGGAGCTTTCTTT.

In this sample, this clonotype is medium-sized. The chain carries TRBV20-1 and TRBJ2-3; D is possibly TRBD1 or TRBD2 (5 bases each). The V end was cut by 6 bases, the J end by 2 bases, with 18 bases between. This CDR3 region has 15 residues. Germline CDR1 reads DFQATT; CDR2 reads SNEGSKA (reference sequence). CDR3 nucleotides: TGCAGTGCCAACGTCGGGACGGCCATCACAGATACGCAGTATTTT. This translates into CSANVGTAITDTQYF.

This clonotype is labeled medium-sized (0.01 to 0.1%). The V gene is TRBV29-1, the J gene TRBJ2-6; D perhaps matches TRBD1 (5 bases). The germline CDR1 and CDR2 sequences are SQVTM and ANQGSEA. The ends were cut back, 5 bases at V and 1 base at J, with 9 bases in the middle. This CDR3 is 14 amino acids long. The CDR3 protein is CSVHAGSGANVLTF. The CDR3 bases are TGCAGCGTTCACGCAGGGTCTGGGGCCAACGTCCTGACTTTC.

This clonotype came up once. The chain employs TRBV19 and TRBJ2-2, with 9 positions matching TRBD2. The CDR3 extends over 14 amino acids. In germline, CDR1 is LNHDA, CDR2 SQIVND (reference sequence). Germline trimming cut 9 bases from V and 1 base from J; bases unmatched to any gene: 3. The CDR3 here is CASVLAGNTGELFF. CDR3 nucleotide sequence: TGTGCCAGCGTACTAGCGGGGAACACCGGGGAGCTGTTTTTT.

This clonotype has ten or more counts. The V and J genes are TRBV29-1 and TRBJ1-1; 8 bases are a match to TRBD1. This CDR3 spans 14 amino acids. V was clipped by 6 bases and J by 5 bases; unmatched bases: 11. CDR1 SQVTM and CDR2 ANQGSEA come from the germline V gene. The CDR3: CSVGETGERTEAFF. The CDR3 DNA is TGCAGCGTCGGTGAGACAGGGGAAAGGACTGAAGCTTTCTTT.

CDR3 nucleotide sequence: TGCAGCGTTGAAGATGAGGCTGGCGGGACCCAGTACTTC. Translating gives CSVEDEAGGTQYF. The chain has TRBV29-1 and TRBJ2-5; D not resolved. CDR3 length: 13 residues. Germline V CDR1 and CDR2: SQVTM, ANQGSEA. V shed 0 bases and J shed 7 bases, with 12 bases lying between them.

A note on this clonotype: Being one base from a much bigger clone, this may be a read error. The J gene is TRBJ2-1, the V gene TRBV4-2, with no clear D. Trimming left V 0 bases short and J 10 bases short, with 13 bases between. The CDR3 covers 14 residues. CDR1 is LGHNA and CDR2 is YNFKEQ in the germline V gene. The CDR3 nucleotides are TGTGCCAGCAGCCAAGATTCAGATTTATACGAGCAGTTCTTC. This encodes CASSQDSDLYEQFF.

This clonotype is labeled medium-sized. The chain uses TRBV29-1 and TRBJ1-2, with a weak D call TRBD1 (5 bases). The V gene's germline CDR1 is SQVTM and CDR2 ANQGSEA. CDR3 size: 17 residues. Trimming left V 0 bases short and J 9 bases short, with 26 bases between. The CDR3 region is CSVEERQGRLPTMSYTF. CDR3 DNA sequence: TGCAGCGTTGAAGAAAGGCAGGGCCGCCTCCCAACTATGAGCTACACCTTC.

As regards this clonotype: A clone one base away is much larger, so this may be a read error. This chain links TRBV29-1 with TRBJ1-2; D is uncertain. The V gene's germline CDR1 is SQVTM and CDR2 ANQGSEA. CDR3 length: 12 residues. V was cut by 5 bases and J by 9 bases, with 16 bases left in between. CDR3 in amino acids: CSVTLIGGCYTF. Here the CDR3 DNA reads TGCAGCGTTACTCTCATTGGCGGTTGCTACACCTTC. The full variable domain, completed using reference TRBV29-1 and TRBJ1-2, is SAVISQKPSRDICQRGTSLTIQCQVDSQVTMMFWYRQQPGQSLTLIATANQGSEATYESGFVIDKFPISRPNLTFSTLTVSNMSPEDSSIYLCSVTLIGGCYTFGSGTRLTVV.

With regard to this clonotype: This sequence may be a read error, since a much larger clone differs from it by one base. The J gene is TRBJ2-7, the V gene TRBV20-1; D may correspond to TRBD1 or TRBD2 (5 bases each). This CDR3 comprises 15 residues. Germline V gene lookup returns CDR1 DFQATT and CDR2 SNEGSKA (reference sequence). CDR3 loop: CSARDRGITAYKQYF. DNA for the CDR3: TGCAGTGCTAGAGATCGGGGCATCACAGCCTACAAGCAGTACTTC.

By sample share, this clonotype is medium-sized. The chain uses TRBV29-1 and TRBJ2-1; D call uncertain. Germline V CDR1 and CDR2: SQVTM, ANQGSEA. With 2 bases removed from V and 4 bases from J, the gap between germline ends came to 15 bases. The CDR3 spans 15 residues. CDR3 sequence: CSVEKALSPYNEQFF. In DNA form, the CDR3 reads TGCAGCGTTGAAAAGGCACTATCGCCTTACAATGAGCAGTTCTTC.

In this sample, this clonotype is medium-sized. The CDR3 protein is CAWSAGTGFMNTEAFF. CDR3 in DNA: TGTGCCTGGAGTGCCGGGACAGGGTTTATGAACACTGAAGCTTTCTTT. V and J are TRBV30 and TRBJ1-1, with 9 bases lining up with TRBD1. V shed 1 base and J 0 bases; nucleotides not matched to a gene: 6. This CDR3 has 16 amino acids. The germline gives CDR1 GTSNPN, CDR2 SVGIG (reference sequence).

There are many counts of this clonotype. The gene calls are TRBV15 and TRBJ2-1, with 15 bases aligning to TRBD2. Germline V gives CDR1 LNHNV, CDR2 YYDKDF (reference sequence). Losses at the gene ends were 0 bases for V and 7 bases for J; bases not matched to a gene: 1. The length of the CDR3 is 16 residues. The CDR3 bases are TGTGCCACCAGCAGAGAGGGACTAGCGGGGGGAAATGAGCAGTTCTTC. Its protein is CATSREGLAGGNEQFF.

This clonotype turned up a few times. The V gene is TRBV18, the J gene TRBJ1-2, with TRBD1 matching 7 bases. CDR3 length: 14 residues. The germline V gene encodes CDR1 KGHSH and CDR2 LQKENI. The trim removed 0 bases at V and 7 bases at J, leaving 5 bases unmatched. CDR3 in DNA: TGTGCCAGCTCACCACCGAGGGGGCAAGGTGGCTACACCTTC. Amino acid sequence: CASSPPRGQGGYTF.